The present entry profiles one TCR beta chain with its context. The V and J ends lost 4 bases and 6 bases respectively, with 7 bases between them. The CDR3 covers 12 residues. Germline V gene lookup returns CDR1 MNHEY and CDR2 SMNVEV (reference sequence). The sample is drawn from a study of cytomegalovirus exposure and HLA in healthy donors. The PCR had 60 Vbeta and 13 Jbeta primers. Assay used: immunoSEQ multiplex PCR; TCRdb lists only in-frame clones, some missing. The top ten hold more than 15% of the sample, which has approximately 40,000 clones, 55% to 75% seen once. The sample comprised PBMCs. The chain recombines TRBV27 with TRBJ1-5; D gene ambiguous. This TCR derives from a man aged 50 to 59 in good health and CMV-seropositive. CDR3 protein: CASSYAGQPQHF. The CDR3 DNA reads as TGTGCCAGCAGTTATGCGGGTCAGCCCCAGCATTTT.